This is a list of T cell receptor beta chains from one sample in a study of cytomegalovirus exposure and HLA in healthy donors. Repertoires were generated with immunoSEQ multiplex PCR, while TCRdb's copy carries only in-frame clones and drops some. The profile shows about 120,000 clones, around 76% of them singletons. Input material: PBMCs. The receptors originated from a man in his 60s in good health and CMV-seropositive. Each CDR3 is given with its conserved first and last residue. A D gene is named only where the DNA matches it firmly. A row's size may be missing; if present it is once, few, many or a size class.

cdr3_nt: TGTGCCAGCAGTGCGGGGGTAGATACGCAGTATTTT
cdr3_aa: CASSAGVDTQYF
d_call: -
j_call: TRBJ2-3
v_call: TRBV2
clone_size: -

cdr3_nt: TGTGCCAGCAGCTTAGGGACAGGGGTGGCCGGGGAGCTGTTTTTT
cdr3_aa: CASSLGTGVAGELFF
d_call: TRBD1
j_call: TRBJ2-2
v_call: TRBV11-2
clone_size: -

cdr3_nt: TGTGCCTGGAACCAGGGCAGCACAGATACGCAGTATTTT
cdr3_aa: CAWNQGSTDTQYF
d_call: -
j_call: TRBJ2-3
v_call: TRBV30
clone_size: -

cdr3_nt: TGCGCCAGCAGCCAGACTGGACAGGGTTCCTATGGCTACACCTTC
cdr3_aa: CASSQTGQGSYGYTF
d_call: TRBD1
j_call: TRBJ1-2
v_call: TRBV4-1
clone_size: few

cdr3_nt: TGTGCCAGCAGCTCATCAGGACACCTTCAAGAGACCCAGTACTTC
cdr3_aa: CASSSSGHLQETQYF
d_call: -
j_call: TRBJ2-5
v_call: TRBV7-6
clone_size: -

cdr3_nt: TGTGCTAGTGGAGGGACAAATATCGGGGCACCCTACGAGCAGTACTTC
cdr3_aa: CASGGTNIGAPYEQYF
d_call: -
j_call: TRBJ2-7
v_call: TRBV12-5
clone_size: -

cdr3_nt: TGCGCCAGCAGCCGCGGAGAGGCGAACACTGAAGCTTTCTTT
cdr3_aa: CASSRGEANTEAFF
d_call: -
j_call: TRBJ1-1
v_call: TRBV5-1
clone_size: -

cdr3_nt: TGTGCCAGCAGTCCAGGGGGGAACACTGAAGCTTTCTTT
cdr3_aa: CASSPGGNTEAFF
d_call: TRBD1
j_call: TRBJ1-1
v_call: TRBV5-6
clone_size: -

cdr3_nt: TGTGCCAGCAGCTTGGGAGAGAATTCACCCCTCCACTTT
cdr3_aa: CASSLGENSPLHF
d_call: -
j_call: TRBJ1-6
v_call: TRBV5-6
clone_size: -

cdr3_nt: TGTGCTAGTGGTTTAGACCAAGGACAGGGGGGCCCAGATACGCAGTATTTT
cdr3_aa: CASGLDQGQGGPDTQYF
d_call: TRBD1
j_call: TRBJ2-3
v_call: TRBV12-5
clone_size: -

cdr3_nt: TGTGCCAGCAGTGGAAAAGGACTAGCGGGGGGGCCGGTCACCGGGGAGCTGTTTTTT
cdr3_aa: CASSGKGLAGGPVTGELFF
d_call: TRBD2
j_call: TRBJ2-2
v_call: TRBV27
clone_size: -

cdr3_nt: TGCGCCAGCAGCCAAGGTGGCAGGGGGGCGGATACGCAGTATTTT
cdr3_aa: CASSQGGRGADTQYF
d_call: -
j_call: TRBJ2-3
v_call: TRBV4-1
clone_size: -

cdr3_nt: TGTGCCTATGACCCAGGGAGGTATTCACCCCTCCACTTT
cdr3_aa: CAYDPGRYSPLHF
d_call: -
j_call: TRBJ1-6
v_call: TRBV30
clone_size: -

cdr3_nt: TGTGCCAGCAGCTTATCCAGGGGCAGGAACGAGCAGTACTTC
cdr3_aa: CASSLSRGRNEQYF
d_call: -
j_call: TRBJ2-7
v_call: TRBV7-8
clone_size: -

cdr3_nt: TGTGCCACTCAACGAAAACAGGGCCGAGATCAGCCCCAGCATTTT
cdr3_aa: CATQRKQGRDQPQHF
d_call: -
j_call: TRBJ1-5
v_call: TRBV5-4
clone_size: -

cdr3_nt: TGTGCCAGCTCTCCCGAGGGACTAGGCGCAGATACGCAGTATTTT
cdr3_aa: CASSPEGLGADTQYF
d_call: TRBD2
j_call: TRBJ2-3
v_call: TRBV18
clone_size: -

cdr3_nt: TGTGCCAGCAGTGAAGGTTTCCAATATGGCTACACCTTC
cdr3_aa: CASSEGFQYGYTF
d_call: -
j_call: TRBJ1-2
v_call: TRBV6-1
clone_size: -

cdr3_nt: TGTGCCAGCGGCGGCGGGGTCTCCTACAATGAGCAGTTCTTC
cdr3_aa: CASGGGVSYNEQFF
d_call: -
j_call: TRBJ2-1
v_call: TRBV6-1
clone_size: -

cdr3_nt: TGTGCCAGCAGCTTGGAGGCAGGGGGGTGGGGGGCCAACGTCCTGACTTTC
cdr3_aa: CASSLEAGGWGANVLTF
d_call: -
j_call: TRBJ2-6
v_call: TRBV5-4
clone_size: few

cdr3_nt: TGCGCCAGCAGCCCGACTAGCGGGGGCCGGGATACGCAGTATTTT
cdr3_aa: CASSPTSGGRDTQYF
d_call: TRBD2
j_call: TRBJ2-3
v_call: TRBV5-1
clone_size: -

cdr3_nt: TGCGCCAGCAGTCAATCGGGCGGAGGGACCGGGGAGCTGTTTTTT
cdr3_aa: CASSQSGGGTGELFF
d_call: -
j_call: TRBJ2-2
v_call: TRBV23-1
clone_size: few

cdr3_nt: TGCGCCAGCAGCTTGGATGGGCCGGCTTTAAGAGATATGTTTTTT
cdr3_aa: CASSLDGPALRDMFF
d_call: -
j_call: TRBJ1-4
v_call: TRBV5-1
clone_size: -

cdr3_nt: TGTGCCAGCAGTTTCGGGATGAACACTGAAGCTTTCTTT
cdr3_aa: CASSFGMNTEAFF
d_call: -
j_call: TRBJ1-1
v_call: TRBV27
clone_size: -

cdr3_nt: TGTGCCACCAGCAGTAAGGGGTACGGTTCCTATAATTCACCCCTCCACTTT
cdr3_aa: CATSSKGYGSYNSPLHF
d_call: -
j_call: TRBJ1-6
v_call: TRBV15
clone_size: once

cdr3_nt: TGTGCCAGCAGCCTCCTTTCTAGCGCTGTAAGTGAGCAGTTCTTC
cdr3_aa: CASSLLSSAVSEQFF
d_call: -
j_call: TRBJ2-1
v_call: TRBV27
clone_size: -

cdr3_nt: TGTGCCAGCAGCTTGGATGGGGGGACGGGAGCTTTCTTT
cdr3_aa: CASSLDGGTGAFF
d_call: -
j_call: TRBJ1-1
v_call: TRBV5-4
clone_size: -

cdr3_nt: TGTGCCAGTAGTATAAGTTTTAAAGGGTTACAGGGGGCGCGTGGCTACACCTTC
cdr3_aa: CASSISFKGLQGARGYTF
d_call: TRBD1
j_call: TRBJ1-2
v_call: TRBV19
clone_size: -

cdr3_nt: TGTGCCAGCTCACGCGGACAGGGCGCCTACGAGCAGTACTTC
cdr3_aa: CASSRGQGAYEQYF
d_call: TRBD1
j_call: TRBJ2-7
v_call: TRBV18
clone_size: -

cdr3_nt: TGTGCCAGCAGTCAAGGACAGGGGAACTATGGCTACACCTTC
cdr3_aa: CASSQGQGNYGYTF
d_call: TRBD1
j_call: TRBJ1-2
v_call: TRBV7-9
clone_size: -

cdr3_nt: TGTGCCAGCAGTTTGCGGCAGAGTGAGCAGTTCTTC
cdr3_aa: CASSLRQSEQFF
d_call: -
j_call: TRBJ2-1
v_call: TRBV28
clone_size: -

cdr3_nt: TGTGCCAGCAGCTTAGGGAGATGGGTGGCGACTGAAGCTTTCTTT
cdr3_aa: CASSLGRWVATEAFF
d_call: -
j_call: TRBJ1-1
v_call: TRBV7-9
clone_size: once

cdr3_nt: TGTGCCAGCAGTGTAGAAGGCGGGAGATCCTACGAGCAGTACTTC
cdr3_aa: CASSVEGGRSYEQYF
d_call: TRBD2
j_call: TRBJ2-7
v_call: TRBV11-2
clone_size: few

cdr3_nt: TGTGCCAGCAATCCAGGGGGCGGAAACTATGGCTACACCTTC
cdr3_aa: CASNPGGGNYGYTF
d_call: TRBD1
j_call: TRBJ1-2
v_call: TRBV7-9
clone_size: -

cdr3_nt: TGTGCCTGGAGCCCAGACAGGGGGTTAGGCTACACCTTC
cdr3_aa: CAWSPDRGLGYTF
d_call: TRBD1
j_call: TRBJ1-2
v_call: TRBV30
clone_size: -

cdr3_nt: TGTGCCATCAGTGAGTCGGTCTTGGAGAAGGGAGCTGAAGCTTTCTTT
cdr3_aa: CAISESVLEKGAEAFF
d_call: -
j_call: TRBJ1-1
v_call: TRBV10-3
clone_size: -

cdr3_nt: TGTGCCAGCAGCTTGACGTGGACTAGCGGGAATACCGGGGAGCTGTTTTTT
cdr3_aa: CASSLTWTSGNTGELFF
d_call: TRBD2
j_call: TRBJ2-2
v_call: TRBV5-8
clone_size: -

cdr3_nt: TGTGCCAGCAGTGGCGTTAGGGGACAGGGTTCCTACGAGCAGTACTTC
cdr3_aa: CASSGVRGQGSYEQYF
d_call: TRBD1
j_call: TRBJ2-7
v_call: TRBV2
clone_size: -

cdr3_nt: TGTGCCAGCTCACCGGACAGCCTGAACACTGAAGCTTTCTTT
cdr3_aa: CASSPDSLNTEAFF
d_call: -
j_call: TRBJ1-1
v_call: TRBV18
clone_size: -

cdr3_nt: TGTGCCTGGAGTGTACGTCTTCGGGCTAGCGGGAGGTTCTACGAGCAGTACTTC
cdr3_aa: CAWSVRLRASGRFYEQYF
d_call: TRBD2
j_call: TRBJ2-7
v_call: TRBV30
clone_size: -

cdr3_nt: TGCGCCAGCAGAAATACTGACAGGGGAGGAAGCAGTCGTGAAAAACTGTTTTTT
cdr3_aa: CASRNTDRGGSSREKLFF
d_call: TRBD1
j_call: TRBJ1-4
v_call: TRBV5-1
clone_size: few

cdr3_nt: TGTGCCAGCAGCTTCCCCTCGGGGGGGGACTCAGAGACCCAGTACTTC
cdr3_aa: CASSFPSGGDSETQYF
d_call: TRBD2
j_call: TRBJ2-5
v_call: TRBV11-2
clone_size: -

cdr3_nt: TGTGCCAGGGTGGAGGGAAGGGACACTGAAGCTTTCTTT
cdr3_aa: CARVEGRDTEAFF
d_call: -
j_call: TRBJ1-1
v_call: TRBV19
clone_size: -

cdr3_nt: TGTGCCAGCAGTGAAGCCGGGACAGGGGGTTCCTACGAGCAGTACTTC
cdr3_aa: CASSEAGTGGSYEQYF
d_call: TRBD1
j_call: TRBJ2-7
v_call: TRBV6-1
clone_size: few

cdr3_nt: TGTGCCAGCAGCAGTTCCGGGACTAGCGGGTCGAGCTCCTACAATGAGCAGTTCTTC
cdr3_aa: CASSSSGTSGSSSYNEQFF
d_call: TRBD2
j_call: TRBJ2-1
v_call: TRBV11-2
clone_size: once

cdr3_nt: TGTGCCAGCAGTGGGGGGGTCAATCAGCCCCAGCATTTT
cdr3_aa: CASSGGVNQPQHF
d_call: -
j_call: TRBJ1-5
v_call: TRBV6-5
clone_size: -

cdr3_nt: TGTGCCAGCAGTTCCTGGGCCCTAAATGAGCAGTTCTTC
cdr3_aa: CASSSWALNEQFF
d_call: -
j_call: TRBJ2-1
v_call: TRBV25-1
clone_size: -

cdr3_nt: TGTGCCAGCAGAAGGAGCCCCACATCACCCCTCCACTTT
cdr3_aa: CASRRSPTSPLHF
d_call: -
j_call: TRBJ1-6
v_call: TRBV2
clone_size: -

cdr3_nt: TGTGCCAGCAGTGATGTCCTCTCCCCTTACTATGGCTACACCTTC
cdr3_aa: CASSDVLSPYYGYTF
d_call: -
j_call: TRBJ1-2
v_call: TRBV25-1
clone_size: few

cdr3_nt: TGCAGCGTGGGTACAGGGCATAGCAATCAGCCCCAGCATTTT
cdr3_aa: CSVGTGHSNQPQHF
d_call: -
j_call: TRBJ1-5
v_call: TRBV29-1
clone_size: once

cdr3_nt: TGTGCCAGCAGCTTGGACCCGAGCGGGGCCGATACGCAGTATTTT
cdr3_aa: CASSLDPSGADTQYF
d_call: TRBD2
j_call: TRBJ2-3
v_call: TRBV7-6
clone_size: -

cdr3_nt: TGTGCCATCGGGGGGGGATGGGATGAGACCCAGTACTTC
cdr3_aa: CAIGGGWDETQYF
d_call: TRBD2
j_call: TRBJ2-5
v_call: TRBV25-1
clone_size: -

cdr3_nt: TGTGCCAGTAGTCTCCGGGTCTTCATTAACTATGGCTACACCTTC
cdr3_aa: CASSLRVFINYGYTF
d_call: -
j_call: TRBJ1-2
v_call: TRBV19
clone_size: -

cdr3_nt: TGTGCCACCAGCAGAGGGGATAGCGGGAGAGGGGTGCGGCAGTTCTTC
cdr3_aa: CATSRGDSGRGVRQFF
d_call: TRBD2
j_call: TRBJ2-1
v_call: TRBV15
clone_size: once

cdr3_nt: TGTGCCAGCACTCGGTCAACTAGCGGGTACAATGAGCAGTTCTTC
cdr3_aa: CASTRSTSGYNEQFF
d_call: TRBD2
j_call: TRBJ2-1
v_call: TRBV5-5
clone_size: -

cdr3_nt: TGCGCCAGCAGCCCGGGGGGGACGGATTTTGGAAATCAGCCCCAGCATTTT
cdr3_aa: CASSPGGTDFGNQPQHF
d_call: -
j_call: TRBJ1-5
v_call: TRBV5-1
clone_size: -

cdr3_nt: TGCAGCGGTAACAGGGGGAGCACTGAAGCTTTCTTT
cdr3_aa: CSGNRGSTEAFF
d_call: TRBD1
j_call: TRBJ1-1
v_call: TRBV29-1
clone_size: -

cdr3_nt: TGTGCCAGCAGCTTGGGCAGGGCGGACATTCAGTACTTC
cdr3_aa: CASSLGRADIQYF
d_call: -
j_call: TRBJ2-4
v_call: TRBV7-9
clone_size: -

cdr3_nt: TGCAGCGTTGAAGATCTGAGACTAGCGGATTACAATGAGCAGTTCTTC
cdr3_aa: CSVEDLRLADYNEQFF
d_call: TRBD2
j_call: TRBJ2-1
v_call: TRBV29-1
clone_size: -

cdr3_nt: TGTGCCAGCAGTTCGCCGGGGGGAGCACGTCGTAATCAGCCCCAGCATTTT
cdr3_aa: CASSSPGGARRNQPQHF
d_call: -
j_call: TRBJ1-5
v_call: TRBV27
clone_size: -